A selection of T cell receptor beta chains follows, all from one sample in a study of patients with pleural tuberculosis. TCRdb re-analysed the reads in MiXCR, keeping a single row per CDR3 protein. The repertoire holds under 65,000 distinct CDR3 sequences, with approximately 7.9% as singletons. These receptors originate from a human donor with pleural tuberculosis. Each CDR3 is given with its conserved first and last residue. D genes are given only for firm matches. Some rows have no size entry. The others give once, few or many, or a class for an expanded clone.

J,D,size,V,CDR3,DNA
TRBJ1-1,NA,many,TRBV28,CASSLRDTEAFF,TGTGCCAGCAGTTTGAGGGACACTGAAGCTTTCTTT
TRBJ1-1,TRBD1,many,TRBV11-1,CASSLGDRGRHAFF,TGTGCCAGCAGCTTAGGAGACAGGGGGCGACACGCTTTCTTT
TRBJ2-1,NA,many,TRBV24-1,CATSDFGSEAYNEQFF,TGTGCCACCAGTGATTTCGGGTCTGAGGCCTACAATGAGCAGTTCTTC
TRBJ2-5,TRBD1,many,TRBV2,CASSDRTGAETQYF,TGTGCCAGCAGTGATCGGACAGGGGCAGAGACCCAGTACTTC
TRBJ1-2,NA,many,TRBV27,CASSSTGGYGYTF,TGTGCCAGCAGTTCGACAGGCGGCTATGGCTACACCTTC
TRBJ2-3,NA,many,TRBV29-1,CSVASGAGDTQYF,TGCAGCGTTGCATCAGGGGCGGGAGATACGCAGTATTTT
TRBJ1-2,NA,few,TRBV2,CGELWHGYTF,TGTGGAGAATTGTGGCATGGCTACACCTTC
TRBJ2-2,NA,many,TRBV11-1,CASSLVGRGNTGELFF,TGTGCCAGCAGCTTAGTAGGCAGGGGAAACACCGGGGAGCTGTTTTTT
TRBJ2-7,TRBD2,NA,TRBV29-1,CSVLGTSGPLEQYF,TGCAGCGTTCTAGGGACTAGCGGTCCCCTGGAGCAGTACTTC
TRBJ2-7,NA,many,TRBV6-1,CASSRLGIYEQYF,TGTGCCAGCAGCAGACTAGGCATCTACGAGCAGTACTTC
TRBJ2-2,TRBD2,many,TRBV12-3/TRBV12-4,CASKISGIYTGELFF,TGTGCCAGCAAGATAAGCGGGATATACACCGGGGAGCTGTTTTTT
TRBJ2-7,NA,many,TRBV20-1,CSATQGFSYEQYF,TGCAGTGCCACGCAGGGGTTCTCCTACGAGCAGTACTTC
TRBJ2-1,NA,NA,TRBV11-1,CASSSELNEQFF,TGTGCCAGCAGCTCTGAGCTTAATGAGCAGTTCTTC
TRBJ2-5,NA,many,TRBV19,CASSIRDLETQYF,TGTGCCAGTAGTATTAGGGACTTAGAGACCCAGTACTTC
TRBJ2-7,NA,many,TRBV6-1,CASRGRAYEQYF,TGTGCCAGCCGGGGCAGGGCCTACGAGCAGTACTTC
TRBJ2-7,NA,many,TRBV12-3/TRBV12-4,CASSSTSFGEQYF,TGTGCCAGCAGTTCAACTAGTTTTGGCGAGCAGTACTTC
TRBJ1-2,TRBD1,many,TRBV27,CASSFHPTGRDGYTF,TGTGCCAGCAGTTTCCACCCGACAGGGAGGGATGGCTACACCTTC
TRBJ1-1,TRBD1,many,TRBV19,CASSPQGSTEAFF,TGTGCCAGTAGTCCACAGGGGAGCACTGAAGCTTTCTTT
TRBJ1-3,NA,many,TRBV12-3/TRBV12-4,CASRHRGNTIYF,TGTGCCAGCAGACACAGAGGAAACACCATATATTTT
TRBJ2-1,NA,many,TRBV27,CASSLSDSSYNEQFF,TGTGCCAGCAGTTTATCAGACAGCTCCTACAATGAGCAGTTCTTC
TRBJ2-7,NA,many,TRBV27,CASAQTAGQEQYF,TGTGCCAGCGCCCAAACTGCTGGCCAGGAGCAGTACTTC
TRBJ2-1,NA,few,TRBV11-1,CASSGEGVNNEQFF,TGTGCCAGCAGCGGAGAGGGGGTGAACAATGAGCAGTTCTTC
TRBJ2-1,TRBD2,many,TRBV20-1,CSARRLAGGDEQFF,TGCAGTGCTAGACGGCTAGCGGGAGGTGATGAGCAGTTCTTC
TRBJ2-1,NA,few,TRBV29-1,CSVEEAAKLSYNEQFF,TGCAGCGTTGAAGAAGCGGCTAAACTCTCCTACAATGAGCAGTTCTTC
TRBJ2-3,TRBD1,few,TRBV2,CASSWDRGADTQYF,TGTGCCAGCAGCTGGGACAGGGGTGCAGATACGCAGTATTTT
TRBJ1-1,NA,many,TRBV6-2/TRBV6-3,CASSYSGAGTEAFF,TGTGCCAGCAGTTACTCAGGGGCTGGCACTGAAGCTTTCTTT
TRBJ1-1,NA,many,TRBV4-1,CASSQEQLNTEAFF,TGCGCCAGCAGCCAAGAACAACTGAACACTGAAGCTTTCTTT
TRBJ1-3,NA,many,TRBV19,CATSGYSGNTIYF,TGTGCCACGTCGGGATACTCTGGAAACACCATATATTTT
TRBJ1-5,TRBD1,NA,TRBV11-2,CASSYRDRFNQPRHF,TGTGCCAGCAGTTACCGGGACAGGTTCAATCAGCCCCGGCATTTT
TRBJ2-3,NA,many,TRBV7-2,CASSLSTSDTQYF,TGTGCCAGCAGCTTATCGACTAGTGATACGCAGTATTTT
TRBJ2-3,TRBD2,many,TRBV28,CASSFLAGGTDTQYF,TGTGCCAGCAGTTTTCTAGCGGGGGGCACAGATACGCAGTATTTT
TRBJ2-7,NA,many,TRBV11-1,CASSLGWGQGEDEQYF,TGTGCCAGCAGCTTAGGTTGGGGGCAGGGTGAGGACGAGCAGTACTTC
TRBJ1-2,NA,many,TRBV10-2,CASRSTNYGYTF,TGCGCCAGCAGGAGTACTAACTATGGCTACACCTTC
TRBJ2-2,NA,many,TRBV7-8,CASSFGQDTGELFF,TGTGCCAGCAGCTTCGGCCAGGACACCGGGGAGCTGTTTTTT
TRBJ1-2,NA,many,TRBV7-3,CASSLRARSGYGYTF,TGTGCCAGCAGCTTAAGAGCGCGGTCCGGCTATGGCTACACCTTC
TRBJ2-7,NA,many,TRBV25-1,CASSNHNPRTGDYEQYF,TGTGCCAGCAGTAACCATAATCCGAGGACGGGAGACTACGAGCAGTACTTC
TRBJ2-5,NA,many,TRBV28,CASSLFAAQETQYF,TGTGCCAGCAGTTTATTTGCGGCCCAAGAGACCCAGTACTTC
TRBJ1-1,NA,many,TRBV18,CASSPGRSEAFF,TGTGCCAGCTCACCAGGCCGTTCTGAAGCTTTCTTT
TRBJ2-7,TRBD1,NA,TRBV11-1,CASSLAYRGEQYF,TGTGCCAGCAGCTTAGCGTACAGGGGCGAGCAGTACTTC
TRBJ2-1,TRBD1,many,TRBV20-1,CSAETGATYNEQFF,TGCAGTGCCGAAACAGGGGCCACCTACAATGAGCAGTTCTTC
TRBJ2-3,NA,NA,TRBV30,CAGSRPMRTDTQYF,TGTGCCGGAAGTCGCCCTATGAGGACAGATACGCAGTATTTT
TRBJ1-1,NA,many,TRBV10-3,CAISESLQAFF,TGTGCCATCAGTGAGTCGCTCCAAGCTTTCTTT
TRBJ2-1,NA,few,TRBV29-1,CSSGLDGYNEQFF,TGCAGCTCGGGTCTTGATGGTTACAATGAGCAGTTCTTC
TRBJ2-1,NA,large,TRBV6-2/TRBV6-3,CASSRDSLNEQFF,TGTGCCAGCAGCAGGGACTCCCTCAATGAGCAGTTCTTC
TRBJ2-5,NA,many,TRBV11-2,CASSLDVGYQETQYF,TGTGCCAGCAGCTTAGATGTCGGATATCAAGAGACCCAGTACTTC
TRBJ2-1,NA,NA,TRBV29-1,CSVDWGSREQFF,TGCAGCGTTGATTGGGGGTCGCGTGAGCAGTTCTTC
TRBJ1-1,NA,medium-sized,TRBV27,CASSQQGNTEAFF,TGTGCCAGCAGTCAACAGGGAAACACTGAAGCTTTCTTT
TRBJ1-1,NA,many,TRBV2,CASSRGGNTEAFF,TGTGCCAGCAGCCGGGGAGGCAACACTGAAGCTTTCTTT
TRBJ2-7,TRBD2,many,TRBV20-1,CSPREDYEQYF,TGCAGCCCTCGGGAGGACTACGAGCAGTACTTC
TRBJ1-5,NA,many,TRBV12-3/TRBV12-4,CASSLWEGTQPQHF,TGTGCCAGCAGTTTATGGGAAGGAACTCAGCCCCAGCATTTT
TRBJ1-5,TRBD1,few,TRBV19,CASRNRGGNNQPQHF,TGTGCCAGTAGGAACAGGGGAGGTAACAATCAGCCCCAGCATTTT
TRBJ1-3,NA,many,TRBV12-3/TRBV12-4,CASSLGANSGNTIYF,TGTGCCAGCAGTTTAGGGGCAAACTCTGGAAACACCATATATTTT
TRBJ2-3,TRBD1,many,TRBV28,CASSLNPTGERDTQYF,TGTGCCAGCAGTTTGAACCCGACAGGGGAAAGAGATACGCAGTATTTT
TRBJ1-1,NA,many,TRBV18,CASSPSQVNTEAFF,TGTGCCAGCTCACCAAGCCAGGTGAACACTGAAGCTTTCTTT
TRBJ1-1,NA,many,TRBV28,CASSPSRYTEAFF,TGTGCCAGCAGTCCAAGCAGATACACTGAAGCTTTCTTT
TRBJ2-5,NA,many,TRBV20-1,CSASRALDQETQYF,TGCAGTGCTAGTAGGGCGCTGGACCAAGAGACCCAGTACTTC
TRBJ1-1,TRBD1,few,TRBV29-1,CSVAQDRGNTEAFF,TGCAGCGTCGCACAAGACAGGGGGAACACTGAAGCTTTCTTT
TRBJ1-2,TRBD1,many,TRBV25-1,CASSATGQGNYGYTF,TGTGCCAGCAGTGCCACTGGACAGGGGAACTATGGCTACACCTTC
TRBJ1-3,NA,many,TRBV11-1,CASSLVQGQYGNTIYF,TGTGCCAGCAGCTTAGTCCAGGGTCAATATGGAAACACCATATATTTT
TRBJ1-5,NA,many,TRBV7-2,CASSLASRGNQPQHF,TGTGCCAGCAGCTTAGCGTCCCGGGGCAATCAGCCCCAGCATTTT